The TCR beta chain under discussion was sequenced for a study of blood T cell repertoires in COVID-19. This CDR3 region has 15 residues. V was pared by 3 bases and J by 4 bases, with 8 bases of the junction left unmatched. CDR1 is MGHRA, CDR2 YSYEKL, per germline. Original methodology: Quantification of nucleated cells was approximated via reference gene primer amplification. Data came from immunoSEQ multiplex PCR; TCRdb stores just in-frame clones and leaves some out. Clonal size and the V and J genes are those of that table, whereas D and trimming came from the DNA. Of 45,000 to 55,000 clones listed, 75% to 90% are singletons.

The clonotype was recovered from a human donor in a cohort sampled during active COVID-19. The chain combines TRBV4-1 with TRBJ1-2; 7 bases are shared with TRBD1. Sequencing was done on a sample of peripheral blood. CDR3: CASSQPAQGSYGYTF. CDR3 DNA sequence: TGCGCCAGCAGCCAGCCAGCACAGGGGAGCTATGGCTACACCTTC.